This TCR beta chain was sequenced for a study of siplizumab effects on memory and regulatory T cells. Of note for this clone: Its antigen is currently unknown.

Regarding the study as a whole: For siplizumab cultures, the suppressive function of their proliferating Tregs was not confirmed. The apparent diversity of naive T cells exceeded that of memory cells, and naive T cells seemed to make a major contribution to the alloresponse. Alloreactive sequences traceable to unstimulated CD4+ memory cells declined significantly under siplizumab.

Measured with immunoSEQ multiplex PCR; TCRdb has only the in-frame clones, and not every one. The sample gives about 91,000 clones, 80% to 95% of which show up once; 5.5% to 7.5% is in the top ten. Germline V gene sequence: CDR1 MGHRA, CDR2 YSYEKL. CDR3 length: 16 amino acids. V dropped 6 bases and J dropped 5 bases, with 22 bases sitting between them. Sequencing was carried out using CD8+ T cells sorted from blood. The clonotype originates from a human donor in good health. V gene TRBV4-1 combines with J gene TRBJ1-1, with unresolved D. CDR3 residues: CASSLRDGSGWTEAFF. The CDR3 coding sequence is TGCGCCAGCAGTCTGCGAGACGGCTCGGGGTGGACTGAAGCTTTCTTT.